This is a list of T cell receptor beta chains from one sample in a study of PD-1 blockade in classical Hodgkin lymphoma. The assay was immunoSEQ multiplex PCR, and TCRdb's table has in-frame clones only and misses some. Of some 7,100 clones detected, roughly three quarters appear once; the ten largest clones hold almost 7.5%. Specimen: CD4+ T cells from blood, collected at baseline. These receptors originate from a human donor with classical Hodgkin lymphoma. The CDR3 runs from the conserved cysteine through the conserved F or W. The D gene is left open where the match is weak. Size is stated for part of the rows, as once, few or many counts, or as a class when the clone is expanded.

abundance	v_gene	j_gene	d_gene	CDR3aa	CDR3nt
.	TRBV2	TRBJ1-2	TRBD1	CASSEDKTGWQEGYTF	TGTGCCAGCAGTGAAGATAAGACAGGGTGGCAGGAGGGCTACACCTTC
.	TRBV2	TRBJ1-2	.	CASSEELGRGGYTF	TGTGCCAGCAGTGAAGAATTGGGCAGAGGTGGCTACACCTTC
few	TRBV6-1	TRBJ1-3	TRBD1	CASRYQGANTIYF	TGTGCCAGCAGATACCAGGGGGCAAACACCATATATTTT
.	TRBV2	TRBJ1-5	.	CASRKEVGGRQPQHF	TGTGCCAGCAGAAAAGAGGTGGGAGGGAGGCAGCCCCAGCATTTT
.	TRBV9	TRBJ1-5	TRBD1	CASSVSAGGVQPQHF	TGTGCCAGCAGCGTGAGTGCAGGGGGGGTTCAGCCCCAGCATTTT
.	TRBV5-1	TRBJ2-6	.	CASSPYRVGANVLTF	TGCGCCAGCAGCCCGTACAGGGTTGGGGCCAACGTCCTGACTTTC
.	TRBV2	TRBJ1-5	.	CASSDDSNQPQHF	TGTGCCAGCAGTGATGACAGCAATCAGCCCCAGCATTTT
.	TRBV7-2	TRBJ1-1	.	CASRVMNTEAFF	TGTGCCAGCAGGGTTATGAACACTGAAGCTTTCTTT
.	TRBV6-1	TRBJ1-4	.	CASSEVLGGLEKLFF	TGTGCCAGCAGTGAGGTTTTAGGGGGGCTTGAAAAACTGTTTTTT
.	TRBV7-2	TRBJ1-5	.	CASSLWGEGPQHF	TGTGCCAGCAGCTTATGGGGTGAAGGGCCCCAGCATTTT
.	TRBV5-5	TRBJ2-7	.	CASSPLADREYF	TGTGCCAGCAGCCCTTTGGCGGACAGAGAGTACTTC
.	TRBV27	TRBJ2-5	TRBD2	CASRPGLAGGETQYF	TGTGCCAGCAGACCCGGACTAGCGGGAGGTGAGACCCAGTACTTC
.	TRBV5-6	TRBJ1-5	.	CASSFGQNDQPQHF	TGTGCCAGCAGCTTCGGACAGAATGATCAGCCCCAGCATTTT
few	TRBV9	TRBJ2-5	.	CASSVDADQETQYF	TGTGCCAGCAGCGTAGATGCAGACCAAGAGACCCAGTACTTC
.	TRBV5-1	TRBJ2-7	TRBD1	CASSWGDRAYEQYF	TGCGCCAGCAGCTGGGGGGACAGGGCCTACGAGCAGTACTTC
.	TRBV5-1	TRBJ2-7	.	CASGGLGRNEQYF	TGCGCCAGCGGAGGACTGGGAAGAAACGAGCAGTACTTC
.	TRBV6-5	TRBJ2-7	.	CASSYSRAAYEQYF	TGTGCCAGCAGTTACTCGCGGGCCGCCTACGAGCAGTACTTC
.	TRBV19	TRBJ2-7	TRBD2	CARWRVGGGYEQYF	TGTGCCAGATGGCGCGTCGGGGGGGGCTACGAGCAGTACTTC
.	TRBV10-3	TRBJ1-3	.	CAITTSQGTGNTIYF	TGTGCCATCACTACCTCCCAGGGAACTGGAAACACCATATATTTT
few	TRBV10-3	TRBJ1-2	TRBD1	CANSGTGGAGGYTF	TGTGCCAACTCCGGGACAGGGGGCGCCGGTGGCTACACCTTC
.	TRBV5-4	TRBJ2-1	TRBD1	CASSLDRGPNEQFF	TGTGCCAGCAGCCTGGACAGGGGCCCCAATGAGCAGTTCTTC
.	TRBV6-6	TRBJ1-4	TRBD1	CATKPGQGAVNEKLFF	TGTGCCACCAAACCGGGACAGGGGGCAGTAAATGAAAAACTGTTTTTT
.	TRBV27	TRBJ2-3	TRBD2	CASSSNLAGGSQYF	TGTGCCAGCAGTTCAAATCTAGCGGGAGGTTCGCAGTATTTT
.	TRBV7-9	TRBJ1-4	TRBD1	CASSTRTGGSEKLFF	TGTGCCAGCAGCACTAGGACAGGGGGCAGTGAAAAACTGTTTTTT
.	TRBV10-2	TRBJ2-7	.	CASSEVLTYEQYF	TGCGCCAGCAGTGAGGTTCTCACCTACGAGCAGTACTTC
.	TRBV11-3	TRBJ2-1	TRBD2	CASSLRGGLSYNEQFF	TGTGCCAGCAGCTTACGGGGGGGCCTTTCCTACAATGAGCAGTTCTTC
.	TRBV6-1	TRBJ1-1	.	CASSAYRPEAFF	TGTGCCAGCAGTGCGTACAGGCCTGAAGCTTTCTTT
.	TRBV7-2	TRBJ2-7	.	CASSLASRGSRAYEQYF	TGTGCCAGCAGCTTAGCATCCCGGGGTAGTAGGGCCTACGAGCAGTACTTC
.	TRBV11-3	TRBJ2-1	TRBD2	CASSLAGTSGSYEQFF	TGTGCCAGCAGCTTAGCCGGGACTAGCGGGAGTTATGAGCAGTTCTTC
.	TRBV18	TRBJ1-1	TRBD1	CASSRQGGNTEAFF	TGTGCCAGCTCGCGACAGGGAGGGAACACTGAAGCTTTCTTT
.	TRBV19	TRBJ2-1	TRBD1	CASRNTGGPYNEQFF	TGTGCCAGTAGAAATACAGGGGGCCCCTACAATGAGCAGTTCTTC
.	TRBV6-5	TRBJ1-1	.	CASHSYLENTEAFF	TGTGCCAGCCACAGTTACCTGGAGAACACTGAAGCTTTCTTT
once	TRBV5-4	TRBJ2-2	.	CASSLAGSPGELFF	TGTGCCAGCAGCTTGGCGGGGTCCCCCGGGGAGCTGTTTTTT
.	TRBV10-3	TRBJ1-2	.	CAISARDTGNYGYTF	TGTGCCATCAGTGCCCGGGACACAGGGAACTATGGCTACACCTTC
.	TRBV19	TRBJ2-5	TRBD1	CATSNGQGKETQYF	TGTGCCACATCGAACGGACAGGGGAAAGAGACCCAGTACTTC
.	TRBV4-2	TRBJ2-5	.	CASSQPDMRETQYF	TGTGCCAGCAGCCAACCCGACATGAGGGAGACCCAGTACTTC
.	TRBV6-6	TRBJ2-1	TRBD2	CASSYFGGGLDEQFF	TGTGCCAGCAGTTACTTTGGGGGAGGGTTGGATGAGCAGTTCTTC
.	TRBV6-5	TRBJ1-5	.	CASSLHSNQPQHF	TGTGCCAGCAGCCTTCATAGCAATCAGCCCCAGCATTTT
.	TRBV6-5	TRBJ1-1	.	CASSYRAGNTEAFF	TGTGCCAGCAGTTATCGGGCAGGAAACACTGAAGCTTTCTTT
.	TRBV10-3	TRBJ2-3	TRBD1	CAITATGADTQYF	TGTGCCATCACGGCGACAGGGGCAGATACGCAGTATTTT
few	TRBV18	TRBJ1-5	.	CASSPERNQPQHF	TGTGCCAGCTCACCAGAGAGGAATCAGCCCCAGCATTTT
.	TRBV5-4	TRBJ2-5	.	CASSLGVGVRQETQYF	TGTGCCAGCAGCTTGGGGGTGGGAGTTCGCCAAGAGACCCAGTACTTC
.	TRBV11-2	TRBJ2-2	TRBD2	CASSLVGTSRTGELFF	TGTGCCAGCAGCTTAGTTGGGACTAGCAGAACCGGGGAGCTGTTTTTT
.	TRBV5-1	TRBJ2-1	.	CASSLTGLTVNEQFF	TGCGCCAGCAGCTTAACAGGGCTTACCGTTAATGAGCAGTTCTTC
.	TRBV11-3	TRBJ2-1	TRBD1	CASSLGAGGTLDEQFF	TGTGCCAGCAGCTTAGGGGCAGGGGGCACATTGGATGAGCAGTTCTTC
.	TRBV4-3	TRBJ1-2	.	CASSQGGNYGYTF	TGCGCCAGCAGCCAAGGGGGGAACTATGGCTACACCTTC
.	TRBV5-4	TRBJ2-7	TRBD2	CASSPGTSGGPWKQYF	TGTGCCAGCAGCCCCGGGACTAGCGGGGGTCCGTGGAAGCAGTACTTC
.	TRBV7-9	TRBJ1-1	TRBD1	CASSSTGVTAEAFF	TGTGCCAGCAGCTCAACAGGGGTGACCGCTGAAGCTTTCTTT
.	TRBV6-5	TRBJ1-1	.	CASSKFRDGNTEAFF	TGTGCCAGCAGTAAGTTCCGTGACGGGAACACTGAAGCTTTCTTT
.	TRBV30	TRBJ1-5	TRBD1	CASRGTGWNQPQHF	TGTGCCTCCCGCGGGACAGGGTGGAATCAGCCCCAGCATTTT
.	TRBV29-1	TRBJ1-5	.	CSVAGTSEPQHF	TGCAGCGTGGCAGGGACCTCAGAGCCCCAGCATTTT